Listed here is a single T cell receptor (beta chain). The source of the sample is a study of T cells expressing NK-cell markers. The CDR3 contains 17 residues. Germline lookup yields CDR1 MGHRA and CDR2 YSYEKL. TCRdb reprocessed the 5' RACE reads, with one entry per CDR3 protein and no DNA. In total, the table holds approximately 420,000 distinct CDR3 sequences. The origin of this receptor is a woman aged 50 to 65 in good health. The sample comprised blood T cells: a sorted CD56 or NKG2C T cell subset, CD4+ or CD8+ T cells, or bulk PBMC T cells (not recorded which). The rearrangement links TRBV4-1 to TRBJ2-1; TCRdb returns TRBD1, unconfirmable since there is no DNA. Here the CDR3 reads CASSHLGREISYNEQFF.